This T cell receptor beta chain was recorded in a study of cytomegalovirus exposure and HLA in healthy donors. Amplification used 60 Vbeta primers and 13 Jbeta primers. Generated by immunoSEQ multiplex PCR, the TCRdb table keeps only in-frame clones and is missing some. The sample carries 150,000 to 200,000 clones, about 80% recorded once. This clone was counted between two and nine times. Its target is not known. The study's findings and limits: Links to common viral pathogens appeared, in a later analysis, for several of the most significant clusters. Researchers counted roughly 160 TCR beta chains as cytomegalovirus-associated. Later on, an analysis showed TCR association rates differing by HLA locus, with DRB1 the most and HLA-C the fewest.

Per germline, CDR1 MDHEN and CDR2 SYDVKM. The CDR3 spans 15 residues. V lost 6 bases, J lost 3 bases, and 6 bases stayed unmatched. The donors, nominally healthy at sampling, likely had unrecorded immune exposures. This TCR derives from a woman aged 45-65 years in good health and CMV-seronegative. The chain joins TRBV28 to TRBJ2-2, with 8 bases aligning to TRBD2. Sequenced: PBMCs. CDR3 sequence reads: CASSPGGGHTGELFF. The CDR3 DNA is TGTGCCAGCAGCCCGGGGGGGGGTCACACCGGGGAGCTGTTTTTT.